A single sample is the source of the 31 T cell receptor beta chains below, sequenced in a study of T cell clonotyping in hematopoietic cell transplantation. Only in-frame clones appear in the TCRdb table, and some are missing; sequencing was by immunoSEQ multiplex PCR. The data show approximately 44,000 clones, roughly 94% seen once. The sample taken for sequencing was peripheral blood mononuclear cells. The receptor set was obtained from a woman aged 50 to 60 in good health. Some clones in this sample may be carry-over from other donors' samples.

V is TRBV7-9 and J is TRBJ2-1; 10 bases line up with TRBD1. There are 14 residues in the CDR3. V lost 5 bases and J lost 9; bases outside the gene matches: 7. Germline V gene lookup returns CDR1 SEHNR and CDR2 FQNEAQ (reference sequence). The CDR3 DNA follows: TGTGCCAGCAGCCTCCCGGGACAGGGGATTGAGCAGTTCTTC. It codes for CASSLPGQGIEQFF.

The gene calls are TRBV7-9 and TRBJ1-2; D ambiguous. V shed 2 bases and J shed 0 bases, with 13 bases lying between them. The CDR3 is 16 amino acids. Looked up from germline, CDR1 is SEHNR and CDR2 is FQNEAQ (reference sequence). CDR3 in DNA: TGTGCCAGCAGCTTAACACTACAGCGGACTAACTATGGCTACACCTTC. Its translation is CASSLTLQRTNYGYTF.

This sequence joins TRBV30 and TRBJ1-2; D gene uncertain. Deletions cut 4 bases from V and 0 bases from J, with 30 bases between. This CDR3 spans 20 amino acids. Germline V gene sequence: CDR1 GTSNPN, CDR2 SVGIG (reference sequence). CDR3 bases: TGTGCCTGGATTGACCGATACATTCGGGAAAGGGCAAATACTAACTATGGCTACACCTTC. The encoded protein is CAWIDRYIRERANTNYGYTF. The full variable domain, rest sourced from reference TRBV30 and TRBJ1-2, is SQTIHQWPATLVQPVGSPLSLECTVEGTSNPNLYWYRQAAGRGLQLLFYSVGIGQISSEVPQNLSASRPQDRQFILSSKKLLLSDSGFYLCAWIDRYIRERANTNYGYTFGSGTRLTVV.

The chain recombines TRBV5-1 with TRBJ1-5, with D unclear. The germline V gene has CDR1 SGHRS and CDR2 YFSETQ. CDR3 length: 15 residues. The V and J ends lost 7 bases and 3 bases respectively, with 17 bases between them. The CDR3: CASCPGPADNQPQHF. The CDR3 coding sequence is TGCGCCAGCTGCCCCGGACCGGCAGACAATCAGCCCCAGCATTTT.

The J gene is TRBJ1-2, the V gene TRBV27; tentatively, D is TRBD1 (6 bases). The CDR3 has 16 amino acids. Germline V gene lookup returns CDR1 MNHEY and CDR2 SMNVEV (reference sequence). Trimming shortened V by 1 base and J by 5 bases, and 17 bases separated the two germline ends. CDR3 coding DNA: TGTGCCAGCAGTTTATTCGGCAGGGGAAGTAATTATGGCTACACCTTC. The encoded protein is CASSLFGRGSNYGYTF.

Written as DNA, the CDR3 is TGCAGTGCCAGATTAGGCTATGGCTACACCTTC. Translating gives CSARLGYGYTF. The chain has TRBV20-1 and TRBJ1-2; D remains unclear. The CDR3 has 11 amino acids. Trimming stripped 6 bases from V and 4 bases from J, with 9 bases between. Germline assignment: CDR1 DFQATT and CDR2 SNEGSKA (reference sequence).

This chain joins TRBV21-1 and TRBJ1-6; TRBD1 is the table's D call, not checked against the DNA. TRBV21-1 is a pseudogene. This CDR3 has 16 amino acids. The CDR3 loop reads CASSKAGDRGYSPLHF. CDR3 DNA sequence: TGTGCCAGCAGCAAAGCGGGGGACAGGGGCTATTCACCCCTCCACTTT.

The chain joins TRBV5-1 to TRBJ1-2; possibly TRBD1 for D (5 bases). The CDR3 totals 13 residues. V was shortened by 5 bases and J by 1 base, with 9 bases between the two germline ends. The germline V gene has CDR1 SGHRS and CDR2 YFSETQ. CDR3 coding DNA: TGCGCCAGCAGGGTAGGGGTTAACTATGGCTACACCTTC. Encoded protein: CASRVGVNYGYTF.

The chain carries TRBV11-3 and TRBJ2-7, with D tentatively TRBD1 (6 bases). The germline gives CDR1 SGHNT, CDR2 YENEEA. The V gene lost 4 bases and the J gene lost 1 base, with 26 bases spanning the gap. The CDR3 runs to 19 residues. The chain's CDR3 is CASSSISGTTWGLSYEQYF. CDR3 sequence (DNA): TGTGCCAGCAGCTCAATATCCGGGACAACCTGGGGCCTTTCCTACGAGCAGTACTTC.

The DNA for the CDR3 is TGTGCCAGTGGGACCAGGCAAGGCAATCAGCCCCAGCATTTT. It yields the protein CASGTRQGNQPQHF. V usage is TRBV19 and J usage is TRBJ1-5; weak D call: TRBD1 (5 bases). V lost 8 bases and J lost 2, with 13 bases in between. This CDR3 region has 14 residues. The germline CDR1 and CDR2 sequences are LNHDA and SQIVND (reference sequence).

The chain carries TRBV11-2 and TRBJ2-3, with 11 nucleotides matching TRBD2. The CDR3 runs 15 residues. J gave up 1 base and V 6 bases, and 3 bases lay outside the gene matches. Germline lookup yields CDR1 SGHAT and CDR2 FQNNGV. The CDR3: CASSPLAGGTDTQYF. The CDR3 DNA sequence: TGTGCCAGCAGTCCACTAGCGGGGGGCACAGATACGCAGTATTTT. Supplemented by reference TRBV11-2 and TRBJ2-3, the full variable domain reads EAGVAQSPRYKIIEKRQSVAFWCNPISGHATLYWYQQILGQGPKLLIQFQNNGVVDDSQLPKDRFSAERLKGVDSTLKIQPAKLEDSAVYLCASSPLAGGTDTQYFGPGTRLTVL.

This sequence joins TRBV7-2 and TRBJ2-5; no firm D call. The CDR3 covers 14 residues. Trimming took 1 base from V and 7 from J, leaving 13 bases between them. Germline CDR1 and CDR2: SGHTA and FQGNSA. The DNA of the CDR3 is TGTGCCAGCAGCTTAGAGTTCTCCGATGCGACCCAGTACTTC. This gives the protein CASSLEFSDATQYF.

The gene calls are TRBV6-1 and TRBJ1-2; TRBD1 matches 9 bases. Germline CDR1 is MNHNS and CDR2 is SASEGT. The CDR3 spans 14 residues. The trim removed 3 bases at V and 6 bases at J, leaving 5 bases unmatched. As DNA, the CDR3 is TGTGCCAGCAGTGATTACAGGGGGCTACATGGCTACACCTTC. Amino acids: CASSDYRGLHGYTF.

The chain employs TRBV7-3 and TRBJ2-1; 8 bases align to TRBD2. This CDR3 is built from 15 residues. CDR1 is SGHTA, CDR2 FQGTGA, per germline. Germline trimming cut 4 bases from V and 3 bases from J; bases unmatched to any gene: 5. CDR3 amino acids: CASSSGGGSYNEQFF. CDR3 coding DNA: TGTGCCAGCAGCTCCGGGGGGGGAAGCTACAATGAGCAGTTCTTC.

The chain combines TRBV5-1 with TRBJ2-1, with D maybe TRBD2 (5 bases). CDR1 and CDR2 from the germline V gene are SGHRS and YFSETQ. The length of the CDR3 is 15 residues. The ends were cut back, 6 bases at V and 2 bases at J, with 15 bases in the middle. CDR3 residues: CASISEGLTYNEQFF. CDR3 in DNA: TGCGCCAGCATATCTGAGGGTCTTACCTACAATGAGCAGTTCTTC.

The genes are TRBV9 and TRBJ1-2; D might be TRBD1 (5 bases). The germline V and J ends were trimmed by 0 bases and 7 bases, with 7 bases remaining between them. Germline CDR1 and CDR2: SGDLS and YYNGEE. The CDR3 has 12 amino acids. The CDR3 sequence: CASSVDRSGYTF. For the CDR3, the DNA is TGTGCCAGCAGCGTAGACAGGTCTGGCTACACCTTC. Full variable domain (remainder filled in from reference TRBV9 and TRBJ1-2): DSGVTQTPKHLITATGQRVTLRCSPRSGDLSVYWYQQSLDQGLQFLIQYYNGEERAKGNILERFSAQQFPDLHSELNLSSLELGDSALYFCASSVDRSGYTFGSGTRLTVV.

This chain uses TRBV6-6 with TRBJ2-5; the match to TRBD2 covers 9 bases. This CDR3 comprises 15 residues. The germline V gene has CDR1 MNHNY and CDR2 SVGAGI (reference sequence). The junction had 6 bases not matched to a gene; V was cut back by 2 bases and J by 5 bases. The CDR3 sequence: CASSYMRSGGETQYF. The CDR3 region has the DNA TGTGCCAGCAGTTACATGAGGAGCGGGGGGGAGACCCAGTACTTC.

The chain joins TRBV30 to TRBJ1-1; no reliable D call. The CDR3 is made up of 11 amino acids. Looked up from germline, CDR1 is GTSNPN and CDR2 is SVGIG (reference sequence). Deletions cut 7 bases from V and 5 bases from J, with 11 bases between. The CDR3 DNA is TGTGCCTCGGCTCGGGGAACTGAAGCTTTCTTT. It encodes CASARGTEAFF. Full variable domain (rest looked up from reference TRBV30 and TRBJ1-1): SQTIHQWPATLVQPVGSPLSLECTVEGTSNPNLYWYRQAAGRGLQLLFYSVGIGQISSEVPQNLSASRPQDRQFILSSKKLLLSDSGFYLCASARGTEAFFGQGTRLTVV.

This clone was picked up one time. The gene calls are TRBV4-3 and TRBJ1-6; possible D gene TRBD1, 6 bases. Germline assignment: CDR1 LGHNA and CDR2 YSLEER. Trimming stripped 0 bases from V and 0 bases from J, with 21 bases between. The CDR3 runs to 21 residues. The CDR3 sequence: CASSQDYPGYRDRSYNSPLHF. CDR3 sequence (DNA): TGCGCCAGCAGCCAAGATTACCCAGGATACAGGGATCGCTCCTATAATTCACCCCTCCACTTT.

The chain carries TRBV28 and TRBJ1-2; D uncertain. The CDR3 is made up of 12 amino acids. Trimming left V 8 bases short and J 3 bases short, with 10 bases between. CDR1 is MDHEN, CDR2 SYDVKM, per germline. The CDR3 loop reads CASQDIYYGYTF. CDR3 nucleotide sequence: TGTGCCAGCCAAGACATATACTATGGCTACACCTTC.

The chain employs TRBV19 and TRBJ1-5; TRBD1 matches 8 bases. The CDR3 loop spans 14 amino acids. The V segment lost 7 bases and the J segment 2 bases; nucleotides outside the gene matches: 4. CDR1 LNHDA and CDR2 SQIVND come from the germline V gene (reference sequence). CDR3 bases: TGTGCCAGTAAGGGACAGGAGGGCAATCAGCCCCAGCATTTT. It encodes CASKGQEGNQPQHF.

The chain is built from TRBV11-3 and TRBJ2-3; D call uncertain. The CDR3 spans 12 residues. The germline V gene has CDR1 SGHNT and CDR2 YENEEA. Trimming took 5 bases from V and 7 from J, leaving 10 bases between them. The CDR3 coding sequence is TGTGCCAGCAGCATCACTCAGTATACGCAGTATTTT. It specifies CASSITQYTQYF. The whole variable domain, remainder taken from reference TRBV11-3 and TRBJ2-3, is EAGVVQSPRYKIIEKKQPVAFWCNPISGHNTLYWYLQNLGQGPELLIRYENEEAVDDSQLPKDRFSAERLKGVDSTLKIQPAELGDSAVYLCASSITQYTQYFGPGTRLTVL.

This chain links TRBV27 with TRBJ1-2, with TRBD1 matching over 9 bases. V was pared by 2 bases and J by 2 bases, with 3 bases of the junction left unmatched. The CDR3 length is 15 residues. Looked up from germline, CDR1 is MNHEY and CDR2 is SMNVEV (reference sequence). CDR3 sequence reads: CASSLLGQGNYGYTF. CDR3 DNA sequence: TGTGCCAGCAGTTTACTCGGACAGGGGAACTATGGCTACACCTTC.

The gene calls are TRBV19 and TRBJ2-2, with D uncertain. V lost 7 bases to trimming and J lost 4 bases, with 13 bases between them. The germline V gene has CDR1 LNHDA and CDR2 SQIVND (reference sequence). The CDR3 sequence is 14 residues long. CDR3 loop: CASTPSRVTGELFF. The CDR3 DNA follows: TGTGCCAGTACCCCTAGTCGGGTCACCGGGGAGCTGTTTTTT. The whole variable domain, remainder taken from reference TRBV19 and TRBJ2-2, is DGGITQSPKYLFRKEGQNVTLSCEQNLNHDAMYWYRQDPGQGLRLIYYSQIVNDFQKGDIAEGYSVSREKKESFPLTVTSAQKNPTAFYLCASTPSRVTGELFFGEGSRLTVL.

Only a few counts were recorded for this clone. The rearrangement links TRBV19 to TRBJ2-7, with D possibly TRBD1 on 7 matching bases. Trimming took off 5 bases at V and 3 bases at J, with 17 bases between the two ends. Germline lookup yields CDR1 LNHDA and CDR2 SQIVND (reference sequence). The CDR3 length is 15 residues. The CDR3 nucleotides are TGTGCCAGTAGTCCCCGGCAGGGGGGCCACTACGAGCAGTACTTC. This sequence encodes CASSPRQGGHYEQYF. Using reference TRBV19 and TRBJ2-7 for the parts outside the CDR3, the full variable domain is DGGITQSPKYLFRKEGQNVTLSCEQNLNHDAMYWYRQDPGQGLRLIYYSQIVNDFQKGDIAEGYSVSREKKESFPLTVTSAQKNPTAFYLCASSPRQGGHYEQYFGPGTRLTVT.

The gene calls are TRBV19 and TRBJ1-1, with D maybe TRBD1 (5 bases). Germline V gives CDR1 LNHDA, CDR2 SQIVND (reference sequence). This CDR3 is 16 amino acids long. Trimming stripped 5 bases from V and 3 bases from J, with 19 bases between. CDR3 amino acids: CASSSRGASKDTEAFF. The CDR3 region has the DNA TGTGCCAGTAGTTCCCGAGGGGCTTCCAAAGACACTGAAGCTTTCTTT. The full variable domain, rest sourced from reference TRBV19 and TRBJ1-1, is DGGITQSPKYLFRKEGQNVTLSCEQNLNHDAMYWYRQDPGQGLRLIYYSQIVNDFQKGDIAEGYSVSREKKESFPLTVTSAQKNPTAFYLCASSSRGASKDTEAFFGQGTRLTVV.

This clone was recorded only once. The rearrangement uses TRBV27 and TRBJ1-2; TRBD1 might be the D (6 bases). The CDR3 runs to 15 residues. Trimming took 0 bases from V and 2 from J, leaving 10 bases between them. The germline V gene encodes CDR1 MNHEY and CDR2 SMNVEV (reference sequence). CDR3 in amino acids: CASSLSWQGNYGYTF. The CDR3 DNA follows: TGTGCCAGCAGTTTATCGTGGCAGGGGAACTATGGCTACACCTTC.

The chain uses TRBV7-9 and TRBJ1-5; the D is unclear. The germline V gene has CDR1 SEHNR and CDR2 FQNEAQ (reference sequence). CDR3 length: 12 residues. V was clipped by 1 base and J by 3 bases, with 1 base between them. The chain's CDR3 is CASSLVNQPQHF. In nucleotides, the CDR3 is TGTGCCAGCAGCTTAGTCAATCAGCCCCAGCATTTT.

V usage is TRBV7-3 and J usage is TRBJ2-1; D might be TRBD2 (5 bases). There are 16 residues in the CDR3. Germline V CDR1 and CDR2: SGHTA, FQGTGA. Trimming removed 1 base at V and 3 bases at J, with 13 bases between. The DNA of the CDR3 is TGTGCCAGCAGCTTAAGGCCGGCCGGGATCTACAATGAGCAGTTCTTC. Its protein product is CASSLRPAGIYNEQFF.

This chain links TRBV11-2 with TRBJ1-2, with a weak D call TRBD1 (6 bases). Germline-derived CDR1 and CDR2 are SGHAT and FQNNGV. Trimming removed 1 base at V and 12 bases at J, with 12 bases between. This CDR3 comprises 12 residues. In nucleotides, the CDR3 is TGTGCCAGCAGCTTAGTTTCAGGGGTAAACACCTTC. This sequence encodes CASSLVSGVNTF. Complete variable domain (other parts from reference TRBV11-2 and TRBJ1-2): EAGVAQSPRYKIIEKRQSVAFWCNPISGHATLYWYQQILGQGPKLLIQFQNNGVVDDSQLPKDRFSAERLKGVDSTLKIQPAKLEDSAVYLCASSLVSGVNTFGSGTRLTVV.

The chain employs TRBV19 and TRBJ1-2; D is uncertain. Germline CDR1 reads LNHDA; CDR2 reads SQIVND (reference sequence). The ends were cut back, 6 bases at V and 5 bases at J, with 13 bases in the middle. The CDR3 consists of 13 residues. CDR3 sequence (DNA): TGTGCCAGTAGACCAGGCGCTCCTTATGGCTACACCTTC. Amino acids: CASRPGAPYGYTF.